These 8 T cell receptor beta chains came from one sample sequenced in a study of regulatory T cells in long-lasting Graves disease. Time point reported: persistent/refractory GD, antithyroid drugs over 5 years with positive TRAb. RNA isolated from PBMCs was used to make the TCR library. Through Arm-PCR of CDR3 regions and iRepertoire HTBI primers, TCR beta libraries were built. Using its own MiXCR run on the multiplex PCR reads, TCRdb lists one record per CDR3 protein. The sample has under 450,000 distinct CDR3 sequences, about 23% seen once. Sequences were derived from peripheral blood mononuclear cells (PBMCs), sampled when the disease was refractory, from a patient treated with antithyroid drugs. Every receptor here comes from a woman between 35 and 50 years old with Graves disease.

This clonotype was seen a few times. This chain uses TRBV7-8 with TRBJ2-2, with D perhaps matching TRBD2 (6 bases). This CDR3 contains 15 residues. Per the germline V gene, CDR1 is SGHVS and CDR2 is FQNEAQ. V dropped 5 bases and J dropped 7 bases, with 17 bases sitting between them. CDR3 sequence reads: CASSATRGIVGELFF. CDR3 nucleotides: TGTGCCAGCAGCGCCACGCGGGGAATAGTCGGGGAGCTGTTTTTT. The variable domain in full, completed from reference TRBV7-8 and TRBJ2-2, reads GAGVSQSPRYKVAKRGQDVALRCDPISGHVSLFWYQQALGQGPEFLTYFQNEAQLDKSGLPSDRFFAERPEGSVSTLKIQRTQQEDSAVYLCASSATRGIVGELFFGEGSRLTVL.

This clonotype has a handful of counts. The rearrangement links TRBV5-5 to TRBJ1-1, with 8 bases identical to TRBD1. V dropped 2 bases and J dropped 4; count of bases not matched to a gene: 16. This CDR3 contains 18 residues. Germline V gene data show CDR1 as SGHKS and CDR2 as YYEKEE (reference sequence). CDR3 nucleotides: TGTGCCAGCAGCTTCCCCACAAAGACAGGGGATTATCTCACTGAAGCTTTCTTT. Protein product: CASSFPTKTGDYLTEAFF.

This clonotype was picked up many times. The junction shows a germline mismatch at one end, possibly a read error. The J gene is TRBJ2-7, the V gene TRBV2, with a weak D call TRBD1 (5 bases). The CDR3 is 13 amino acids. Germline V gene sequence: CDR1 SNHLY, CDR2 FYNNEI. CDR3 residues: CASSADMPYGQYF. CDR3 nucleotide sequence: TGTGCCAGCAGCGCGGACATGCCCTACGGGCAGTACTTC.

This rearrangement joins TRBV11-2 to TRBJ2-7; D possibly corresponds to TRBD1 (5 bases). CDR1 and CDR2 (germline): SGHAT, FQNNGV. The CDR3 length is 12 residues. The V and J ends lost 6 bases and 6 bases respectively, with 12 bases between them. The CDR3 loop is CASRRTGFEQYF. CDR3 DNA sequence: TGTGCCAGCAGGCGAACAGGATTCGAGCAGTACTTC.

This clonotype came up a few times. The chain combines TRBV6-1 with TRBJ1-4; 7 positions agree with TRBD1. V shed 6 bases and J 7 bases; nucleotides not matched to a gene: 8. CDR1 is MNHNS and CDR2 is SASEGT in the germline V gene. CDR3 size: 14 residues. In nucleotides, the CDR3 is TGTGCCAGCAGCAATAGGGGGCGCAGTGAAAAACTGTTTTTT. The encoded protein is CASSNRGRSEKLFF.

This clonotype showed up many times. V gene TRBV20-1 combines with J gene TRBJ2-7; D gene unclear. The germline gives CDR1 DFQATT, CDR2 SNEGSKA (reference sequence). V lost 4 bases, J lost 4 bases, and 8 bases lay in between. CDR3 length: 11 residues. CDR3 sequence: CSANRRYEQYF. CDR3 DNA sequence: TGCAGTGCTAACCGACGGTACGAGCAGTACTTC.

The CDR3 bases are TGTGCCACCAGCAGAGGGGTGGATTCACCCCTCCACTTT. Amino acid sequence: CATSRGVDSPLHF. The chain links TRBV15 to TRBJ1-6; no clear D. The CDR3 runs to 13 residues. Germline V gene data show CDR1 as LNHNV and CDR2 as YYDKDF (reference sequence). Trimming left V 1 base short and J 8 bases short, with 6 bases between. Together with reference TRBV15 and TRBJ1-6, the CDR3 gives the full variable domain: DAMVIQNPRYQVTQFGKPVTLSCSQTLNHNVMYWYQQKSSQAPKLLFHYYDKDFNNEADTPDNFQSRRPNTSFCFLDIRSPGLGDTAMYLCATSRGVDSPLHFGNGTRLTVT.

This clonotype was detected ten times or more. V is TRBV2 and J is TRBJ1-2; D unclear. The V end was cut by 7 bases, the J end by 0 bases, with 15 bases between. Germline CDR1 and CDR2: SNHLY and FYNNEI. There are 15 residues in the CDR3. The CDR3 DNA sequence: TGTGCCAGCACCTTGACTGGGGTTTCTAACTATGGCTACACCTTC. Its translation: CASTLTGVSNYGYTF. The variable domain in full, completed from reference TRBV2 and TRBJ1-2, reads EPEVTQTPSHQVTQMGQEVILRCVPISNHLYFYWYRQILGQKVEFLVSFYNNEISEKSEIFDDQFSVERPDGSNFTLKIRSTKLEDSAMYFCASTLTGVSNYGYTFGSGTRLTVV.